This entry concerns a single TCR beta chain. Its matching antigen is unknown. This sample stems from a study of post-analysis software for immune sequencing data. In the study overall: Progressive-relapsing, secondary progressive and relapsing-remitting multiple sclerosis were among the disease courses included.

Unique molecular identifiers were built into the TCR beta cDNA libraries. Researchers reported approximately 500,000 cDNA molecules coming from approximately 0.91 to 9.4 million T cells. TCRdb re-called the PCR reads with MiXCR, one entry per CDR3 protein. The data show over 150,000 distinct CDR3 sequences, around 28% seen once. Overall study findings and caveats: Under the F measure, samples that were prepared in one batch clustered strongly together. Included in a set of roughly five TRBV segments more frequent in patients than controls were TRBV5-6, TRBV5-1 and TRBV20-1. The normalized Chao1 diversity of multiple sclerosis patients was significantly lower than that of controls.

Trimming took 1 base from V and 11 from J; bases not matched to a gene: 3. The CDR3 sequence is 14 residues long. Source material: blood. The origin of this receptor is a girl under 18 with multiple sclerosis. The chain combines TRBV12-3 or TRBV12-4 with TRBJ2-1; 12 nucleotides align to TRBD2. The CDR3: CASSLGGLAGQQFF. The DNA for the CDR3 is TGTGCCAGCAGTTTAGGGGGACTAGCGGGCCAGCAGTTCTTC.